Listed below are T cell receptor beta chains from one sample, sequenced in a study of cytomegalovirus exposure and HLA in healthy donors. Using immunoSEQ multiplex PCR, the repertoire was profiled, and TCRdb retains in-frame clones only, with some absent. The profile shows some 110,000 clones, around a tenth of them singletons. Sequences were obtained from PBMCs. Source of these receptors: a man aged 25 to 40 in good health and CMV-seronegative. Both conserved end residues are part of each CDR3. D genes are given only for firm matches. For some rows the clone size is stated as once, few or many, or as a class when expanded; others skip it.

>TRBJ1-2|few|TRBV30|TRBD1
TGTGCCTGGAGTATACAGGGGGTTAGGCGTGACTATGGCTACACCTTC
CAWSIQGVRRDYGYTF
>TRBJ2-1|few|TRBV11-3|NA
TGTGCCAGCAGCTTAGATCGGTCTAGCGTCAATTACTACAATGAGCAGTTCTTC
CASSLDRSSVNYYNEQFF
>TRBJ2-7|few|TRBV28|NA
TGTGCCAGCACGGGACTCACATCCTACGAGCAGTACTTC
CASTGLTSYEQYF
>TRBJ2-7|NA|TRBV28|TRBD1
TGTGCCAGCCGGGACAGGGGCTACGAGCAGTACTTC
CASRDRGYEQYF
>TRBJ1-1|NA|TRBV6-5|TRBD1
TGTGCCAGCAGTTCAACAAGACAGGGGAACACTGAAGCTTTCTTT
CASSSTRQGNTEAFF
>TRBJ2-3|NA|TRBV5-1|NA
TGCGCCAGCAGCTTCCCGACCTTGACAAGAGATACGCAGTATTTT
CASSFPTLTRDTQYF
>TRBJ2-7|few|TRBV18|NA
TGTGCCAGCTCCCGGACTGCAGAGGATCTAGACGAGCAGTACTTC
CASSRTAEDLDEQYF
>TRBJ2-1|NA|TRBV27|TRBD2
TGTGCCAGCAGTTCAATCCTCGGGACTAAGGTTCAGTTCTTC
CASSSILGTKVQFF
>TRBJ2-3|few|TRBV28|NA
TGTGCCAGCAGCAGGGCCCCCACCAGAAGCACAGATACGCAGTATTTT
CASSRAPTRSTDTQYF
>TRBJ2-3|few|TRBV6-4|TRBD2
TGTGCCAGCAGTAGCGGGGGTTCCAATACGCAGTATTTT
CASSSGGSNTQYF
>TRBJ2-7|few|TRBV5-6|NA
TGTGCCAGCAGCTTGGCCCCGGGGGTAGACTACGAGCAGTACTTC
CASSLAPGVDYEQYF
>TRBJ2-1|NA|TRBV11-2|TRBD2
TGTGCCAGCAGCTCCAGGACTAGCGGGCATGACAATGAGCAGTTCTTC
CASSSRTSGHDNEQFF
>TRBJ1-4|few|TRBV18|NA
TGTGCCAGCTCGCGGACGGATCCGGGGGAAAAACTGTTTTTT
CASSRTDPGEKLFF
>TRBJ1-6|NA|TRBV27|NA
TGTGCCAGCAGTCCCCGGACTGGATATTCACCCCTCCACTTT
CASSPRTGYSPLHF
>TRBJ2-7|once|TRBV25-1|NA
TGTGCCAGCAGTGGGGGGGGGCCCCCTTTGAACGAGCAGTACTTC
CASSGGGPPLNEQYF
>TRBJ2-7|few|TRBV28|NA
TGTGCCAGCAGTTTTGGAGCGGGCGTGACCTACGAGCAGTACTTC
CASSFGAGVTYEQYF
>TRBJ2-5|NA|TRBV15|NA
TGTGCCACCAGCAGAGGGGGGGTGAGGGAGACCCAGTACTTC
CATSRGGVRETQYF
>TRBJ2-5|few|TRBV19|TRBD2
TGTGCCAGTAGCTGGACTAGCGGGGGCCAAGAGACCCAGTACTTC
CASSWTSGGQETQYF
>TRBJ2-7|few|TRBV4-1|NA
TGCGCCAGCAGCCATACGCGGCTCTATGGGGGCAACGAGCAGTACTTC
CASSHTRLYGGNEQYF
>TRBJ2-1|NA|TRBV30|TRBD1
TGTGCCTGGGGGGGACAGGTCCCCTACAATGAGCAGTTCTTC
CAWGGQVPYNEQFF
>TRBJ1-6|few|TRBV7-9|TRBD1
TGTGCCAGCAGCTTACAGGGGGCAGGTAATTCACCCCTCCACTTT
CASSLQGAGNSPLHF
>TRBJ1-2|few|TRBV18|TRBD1
TGTGCCAGCTCACCACCCCGGGACAGATACTATGGCTACACCTTC
CASSPPRDRYYGYTF
>TRBJ2-7|few|TRBV6-5|TRBD1
TGTGCCAGCAGCCAGGTACAGGGGCCCTACGAGCAGTACTTC
CASSQVQGPYEQYF
>TRBJ1-2|few|TRBV7-9|NA
TGTGCCAGCAGCTTACTTAGCAGGGAGGACTATGGCTACACCTTC
CASSLLSREDYGYTF
>TRBJ2-2|NA|TRBV9|TRBD1
TGTGCCAGCAGCTTTCAGGGGGCGGGCGGGGAGCTGTTTTTT
CASSFQGAGGELFF
>TRBJ2-5|few|TRBV25-1|TRBD1
TGTGCCAGCAGTGGAAGACAGGGATTACAAGAGACCCAGTACTTC
CASSGRQGLQETQYF
>TRBJ2-7|few|TRBV7-8|TRBD1
TGTGCCAGCAGCTTAAGTCAGGGGGTATACGAGCAGTACTTC
CASSLSQGVYEQYF
>TRBJ2-4|few|TRBV28|NA
TGTGCCAGCAGTTTAACCCAGATCCGCATTCAGTACTTC
CASSLTQIRIQYF
>TRBJ2-5|NA|TRBV21-1|NA
TGTGCCAGCAGCAAAGCCCGGGCTAGCGGGAGGGCAGAGACCCAGTACTTC
CASSKARASGRAETQYF
>TRBJ2-5|few|TRBV9|NA
TGTGCCAGCAGCGTAGCTACGGGGAGCACTCAAGAGACCCAGTACTTC
CASSVATGSTQETQYF